This T cell receptor beta chain was sequenced during a study of T cell responses to AZD1222 COVID-19 vaccine. This CDR3 is 14 amino acids long. Per the germline V gene, CDR1 is SGHAT and CDR2 is FQNNGV. V lost 4 bases to trimming and J lost 0 bases, with 7 bases between them. Assay: immunoSEQ multiplex PCR; the TCRdb copy retains only in-frame clones and omits some. Of roughly 150,000 clones in the sample, roughly nine tenths were seen once. Overall study results and limits: Spike as a whole was targeted by vaccine-associated CD4 TCRs, dominant at 160-218 and 743-854. When two AZD1222 doses had been given, Spike-specific TCR breadth and depth rose. Repertoire collection took place solely once the T cell response had peaked. White British donors predominated, females outnumbered males, and clonal diversity was possibly underestimated.

Concerning this clone: Its antigen is unidentified.

The gene calls are TRBV11-2 and TRBJ1-3; D remains ambiguous. The source of this sequence is an adult in good health. The starting material was peripheral blood, obtained on day 0 of AZD1222 vaccination. DNA for the CDR3: TGTGCCAGCAGCTGGAAGAGCTCTGGAAACACCATATATTTT. It yields the protein CASSWKSSGNTIYF.